This T cell receptor (beta chain) was identified in a study of Ad26.COV2.S vaccination and SARS-CoV-2 variants. Study conclusions and caveats: Recipients given vaccine exceeded placebo recipients in spike-specific TCR breadth.

V was clipped by 7 bases and J by 6 bases, with 6 bases between them. This CDR3 is 11 amino acids long. Concerning this clone: Its target is not known.

Repertoires were generated with immunoSEQ multiplex PCR, while TCRdb's copy carries only in-frame clones and drops some. The data hold some 350,000 clones, with almost 90% observed a single time. Treatment indicated: about 20 received Ad26.COV2.S at low or high dose, single or two shots; 5 received placebo; per-sample allocation not given. It was on day 63 after the first vaccine or placebo injection that samples were taken. The individual, an adult aged 18-55 years, was a donor in Boston. This TCR derives from a person aged 18 to 59 who received the Ad26.COV2.S COVID-19 vaccine or a placebo. V gene TRBV12-3 or TRBV12-4 combines with J gene TRBJ2-2; D is undetermined. Material: peripheral blood, obtained in a trial of Ad26.COV2.S vaccine versus placebo. The CDR3 region has the DNA TGTGCCAGCATTATCTCCGGGGAGCTGTTTTTT. It yields the protein CASIISGELFF.